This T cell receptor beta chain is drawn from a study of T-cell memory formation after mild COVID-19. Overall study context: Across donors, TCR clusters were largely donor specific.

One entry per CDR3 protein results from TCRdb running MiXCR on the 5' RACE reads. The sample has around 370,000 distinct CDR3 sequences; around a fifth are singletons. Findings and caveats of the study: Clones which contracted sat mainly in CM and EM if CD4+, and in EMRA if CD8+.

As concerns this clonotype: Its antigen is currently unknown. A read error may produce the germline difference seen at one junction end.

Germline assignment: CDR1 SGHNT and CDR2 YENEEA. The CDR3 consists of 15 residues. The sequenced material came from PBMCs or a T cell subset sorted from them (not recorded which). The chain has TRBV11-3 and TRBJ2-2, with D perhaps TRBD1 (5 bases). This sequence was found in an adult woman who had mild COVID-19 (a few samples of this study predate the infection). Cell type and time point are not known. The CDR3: CASSPQGTKTGELFF. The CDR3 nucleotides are TGTGCCAGCAGCCCCCAGGGTACGAAAACCGGGGAGCTGTTTTTT.